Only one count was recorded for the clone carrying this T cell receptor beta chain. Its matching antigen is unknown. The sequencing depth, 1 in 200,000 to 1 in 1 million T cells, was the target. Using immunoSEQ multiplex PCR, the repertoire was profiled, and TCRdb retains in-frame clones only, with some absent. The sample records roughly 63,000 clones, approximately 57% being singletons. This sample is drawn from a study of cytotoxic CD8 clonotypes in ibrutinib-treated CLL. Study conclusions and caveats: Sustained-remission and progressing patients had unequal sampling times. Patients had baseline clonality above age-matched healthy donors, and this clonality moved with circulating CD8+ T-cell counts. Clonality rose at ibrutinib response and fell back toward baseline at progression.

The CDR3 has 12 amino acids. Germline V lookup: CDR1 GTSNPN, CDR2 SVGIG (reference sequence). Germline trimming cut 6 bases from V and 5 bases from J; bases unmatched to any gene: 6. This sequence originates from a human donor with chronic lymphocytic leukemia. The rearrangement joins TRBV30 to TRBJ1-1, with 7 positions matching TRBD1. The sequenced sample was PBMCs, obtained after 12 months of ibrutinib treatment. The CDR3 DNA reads TGTGCCTGTACCAGGGGGGGAACTGAAGCTTTCTTT. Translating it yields CACTRGGTEAFF.